These 23 T cell receptor beta chains were sequenced from one sample in a study of T cells in Graves' hyperthyroidism and ophthalmopathy. RNA transcripts were the template for amplifying TCR beta CDR3 regions. The HTBI set primed first-round TCR CDR3 RT-PCR. Via MiXCR, TCRdb re-called the multiplex PCR reads, giving one row per CDR3 protein. The sample lists approximately 870,000 distinct CDR3 sequences, around 39% occurring once. Source material: blood. These receptors were collected from a man younger than 30 with Graves' hyperthyroidism.

This chain connects TRBV15 to TRBJ1-3; 7 nucleotides match TRBD1. Germline trimming cut 2 bases from V and 8 bases from J; bases unmatched to any gene: 6. Looked up from germline, CDR1 is LNHNV and CDR2 is YYDKDF (reference sequence). The CDR3 is made up of 14 amino acids. CDR3 nucleotide sequence: TGTGCCACCAGCAGACAGGGGGATGGCTACACCATATATTTT. It yields the protein CATSRQGDGYTIYF. Drawing the rest from reference TRBV15 and TRBJ1-3, the complete variable domain is DAMVIQNPRYQVTQFGKPVTLSCSQTLNHNVMYWYQQKSSQAPKLLFHYYDKDFNNEADTPDNFQSRRPNTSFCFLDIRSPGLGDTAMYLCATSRQGDGYTIYFGEGSWLTVV.

The genes are TRBV7-6 and TRBJ2-7; D unresolved. The germline CDR1 and CDR2 sequences are SGHVS and FNYEAQ. The germline V and J ends were trimmed by 3 bases and 3 bases, with 9 bases remaining between them. The CDR3 has 13 amino acids. The CDR3 DNA sequence: TGTGCCAGCAGCTTTGGGATGGACTACGAGCAGTACTTC. It codes for CASSFGMDYEQYF.

V is TRBV12-3 or TRBV12-4 and J is TRBJ2-7, with 8 bases fitting TRBD2. Trimming took 4 bases from V and 6 from J; bases not matched to a gene: 5. This CDR3 comprises 13 residues. The CDR3 is CASSSREGGEQYF. The CDR3 DNA sequence: TGTGCCAGCAGTTCACGGGAGGGAGGCGAGCAGTACTTC.

The chain links TRBV7-3 to TRBJ1-6; weak D call: TRBD1 (5 bases). V lost 5 bases and J 2 bases, leaving 16 bases between the germline ends. The CDR3 sequence is 17 residues long. The germline gives CDR1 SGHTA, CDR2 FQGTGA. The CDR3 DNA sequence: TGTGCCAGCAGCCCGAAGGAGGGGCTGCCCTATAATTCACCCCTCCACTTT. Encoded protein: CASSPKEGLPYNSPLHF.

This chain links TRBV7-8 with TRBJ2-2; a weak D match, TRBD1 (6 bases). Germline CDR1 and CDR2: SGHVS and FQNEAQ. The CDR3 is 14 residues long. V was pared by 5 bases and J by 5 bases, with 12 bases between. CDR3: CASSQDRLTGELFF. The CDR3 DNA follows: TGTGCCAGCAGCCAAGACAGGTTAACCGGGGAGCTGTTTTTT.

This clonotype was observed many times. CDR3 in DNA: TGTGCCAGCAGCTCCCGAGAGACAGACCCCTATGGCTACACCTTC. Its translation is CASSSRETDPYGYTF. The J gene is TRBJ1-2, the V gene TRBV7-9, with a tentative D call TRBD1 (5 bases). Looked up from germline, CDR1 is SEHNR and CDR2 is FQNEAQ (reference sequence). Between the trimmed V and J ends, which lost 4 bases and 4 bases, there was a span of 16 bases. The CDR3 is 15 residues long.

The V gene is TRBV5-1, the J gene TRBJ1-1; 9 positions match TRBD1. V was clipped by 4 bases and J by 7 bases; unmatched bases: 8. The V gene's germline CDR1 is SGHRS and CDR2 YFSETQ. This CDR3 is 14 amino acids long. The CDR3 here is CASSVTGGEFEAFF. DNA of the CDR3: TGCGCCAGCAGCGTAACAGGGGGCGAGTTTGAAGCTTTCTTT. Variable domain in full (rest from reference TRBV5-1 and TRBJ1-1): KAGVTQTPRYLIKTRGQQVTLSCSPISGHRSVSWYQQTPGQGLQFLFEYFSETQRNKGNFPGRFSGRQFSNSRSEMNVSTLELGDSALYLCASSVTGGEFEAFFGQGTRLTVV.

Many counts were recorded for this clonotype. The rearrangement joins TRBV7-2 to TRBJ1-6; D ambiguous. V lost 4 bases to trimming and J lost 5 bases, with 9 bases between them. This CDR3 comprises 14 residues. The germline V gene has CDR1 SGHTA and CDR2 FQGNSA. Written as DNA, the CDR3 is TGTGCCAGCAGCTCTCAGAGTGATAATTCACCCCTCCACTTT. Translating it yields CASSSQSDNSPLHF.

Ten or more counts support this clonotype. This rearrangement joins TRBV5-6 to TRBJ2-5; D is undetermined. Per the germline V gene, CDR1 is SGHDT and CDR2 is YYEEEE. This CDR3 contains 12 residues. V shed 3 bases and J shed 4 bases, with 7 bases lying between them. The CDR3 spells CASSWTAETQYF. CDR3 sequence (DNA): TGTGCCAGCAGCTGGACGGCAGAGACCCAGTACTTC.

This clonotype was seen ten or more times. The chain combines TRBV10-3 with TRBJ1-2; 9 bases are shared with TRBD1. This CDR3 has 14 residues. Trimming at V came to 6 bases and at J to 6 bases, leaving 8 bases not matched to a gene. Germline V gene data show CDR1 as ENHRY and CDR2 as SYGVKD. For the CDR3, the DNA is TGTGCCATCAGCCCCACAGGGGGCGCCCATGGCTACACCTTC. This gives the protein CAISPTGGAHGYTF.

The table lists this clonotype with many counts. The gene calls are TRBV10-3 and TRBJ1-3; no firm D call. Germline CDR1 and CDR2: ENHRY and SYGVKD. The CDR3 is 13 residues long. The V gene lost 6 bases and the J gene lost 3 bases, with 9 bases spanning the gap. The CDR3 is CAISPRLGNTIYF. The CDR3 nucleotides read TGTGCCATCAGCCCTAGACTTGGAAACACCATATATTTT.

This clonotype was observed at least ten times. The chain carries TRBV15 and TRBJ1-1; TRBD1 might be the D (5 bases). There are 17 residues in the CDR3. CDR1 is LNHNV and CDR2 is YYDKDF in the germline V gene (reference sequence). The germline V and J ends were trimmed by 0 bases and 1 base, with 15 bases remaining between them. The CDR3 here is CATSRDLGPDPNTEAFF. The DNA of the CDR3 is TGTGCCACCAGCAGAGATCTGGGGCCAGACCCGAACACTGAAGCTTTCTTT. The full variable domain, with the rest looked up from reference TRBV15 and TRBJ1-1, is DAMVIQNPRYQVTQFGKPVTLSCSQTLNHNVMYWYQQKSSQAPKLLFHYYDKDFNNEADTPDNFQSRRPNTSFCFLDIRSPGLGDTAMYLCATSRDLGPDPNTEAFFGQGTRLTVV.

The V and J genes are TRBV15 and TRBJ2-7; D is uncertain. Germline CDR1 and CDR2: LNHNV and YYDKDF (reference sequence). V lost 0 bases and J 3 bases, leaving 18 bases between the germline ends. The CDR3 runs to 17 residues. CDR3 in amino acids: CATSREGSSLGVYEQYF. The CDR3 DNA reads TGTGCCACCAGCAGAGAAGGTAGCAGCTTAGGAGTCTACGAGCAGTACTTC.

The genes are TRBV2 and TRBJ1-1, with a weak D call TRBD1 (5 bases). The V end lost 6 bases, the J end lost 4 bases, and 15 bases lay between the germline ends. CDR1 and CDR2 (germline): SNHLY, FYNNEI. CDR3 length: 14 amino acids. The CDR3 loop is CASSEGRGSTEAFF. CDR3 coding DNA: TGTGCCAGCAGCGAGGGGCGCGGGAGCACTGAAGCTTTCTTT.

This clonotype showed up many times. The rearrangement joins TRBV15 to TRBJ1-5; D gene ambiguous. V was clipped by 3 bases and J by 8 bases, with 14 bases between them. Germline loops: CDR1 LNHNV, CDR2 YYDKDF (reference sequence). This CDR3 is built from 14 residues. CDR3 region: CATSSSGLREPQHF. The DNA for the CDR3 is TGTGCCACCAGCAGCTCCGGATTGAGGGAGCCCCAGCATTTT.

For this clonotype: The junction shows a germline mismatch at one end, possibly a read error. V usage is TRBV7-2 and J usage is TRBJ2-6; D is ambiguous. Germline V CDR1 and CDR2: SGHTA, FQGNSA. The CDR3 is 19 amino acids. In nucleotides, the CDR3 is TGCGCCAGCAGTCCCCTTACATTACACGGCCGCTCTGGGGCCAACGTCCTGACTTTC. Translation gives CASSPLTLHGRSGANVLTF.

This clonotype was observed many times. As DNA, the CDR3 is TGTGCCAGCATCCAGGGGGACAGCAATCAGCCCCAGCATTTT. This gives the protein CASIQGDSNQPQHF. This chain connects TRBV10-3 to TRBJ1-5; TRBD1 matches 7 bases. Germline V CDR1 and CDR2: ENHRY, SYGVKD. With V trimmed by 10 bases and J by 1 base, 7 bases remained unmatched. The CDR3 spans 14 residues.

As to this clonotype: Relative to the germline gene, one junction end is altered; a read error may explain this. The V gene is TRBV10-3, the J gene TRBJ2-2, with D unresolved. The CDR3 sequence is 14 residues long. Germline CDR1 reads ENHRY; CDR2 reads SYGVKD. The CDR3 reads CASSYSLGYGELFF. CDR3 nucleotides: TGTGCCAGCAGTTACTCCTTAGGGTACGGGGAGCTGTTTTTT.

This clonotype was counted many times. The rearrangement joins TRBV10-2 to TRBJ1-3; D uncertain. Germline loops: CDR1 WSHSY, CDR2 SAAADI. V was cut by 0 bases and J by 0 bases, with 6 bases left in between. The CDR3 sequence is 15 residues long. CDR3 amino acids: CASSESAYSGNTIYF. The DNA of the CDR3 is TGCGCCAGCAGTGAGTCGGCGTACTCTGGAAACACCATATATTTT.

Notes on this clonotype: The junction shows a germline mismatch at one end, possibly a read error. This chain connects TRBV14 to TRBJ2-7; the D call may be TRBD1 or TRBD2 (5 bases each). Germline-derived CDR1 and CDR2 are SGHDN and FVKESK. CDR3 length equals 14 residues. The CDR3 nucleotides read TGTGCCAGCAGCCAAGATCTGGGGACCTACGGGCAGTACTTC. It is translated as CASSQDLGTYGQYF.

This clonotype has only one observation. The CDR3 here is CASSQDSSQPQYF. The CDR3 region has the DNA TGTGCCAGCAGCCAAGACAGCTCTCAGCCCCAGTACTTC. The rearrangement joins TRBV13 to TRBJ2-5, with D possibly being TRBD1 (5 bases). Trimming pared 5 bases from V and 9 bases from J, leaving 16 bases between. CDR1 is PRHDT and CDR2 is FYEKMQ in the germline V gene (reference sequence). The CDR3 is 13 amino acids.

The chain combines TRBV6-6 with TRBJ1-1, with D possibly being TRBD1 (5 bases). This CDR3 is built from 12 residues. From germline, CDR1 is MNHNY and CDR2 SVGAGI (reference sequence). Trimming removed 6 bases at V and 7 bases at J, with 12 bases between. CDR3 coding DNA: TGTGCCAGCAGCGACCGACAGAGTGAAGCTTTCTTT. This encodes CASSDRQSEAFF.

Worth noting for this clonotype: One junction end disagrees with the germline gene, perhaps due to a read error. CDR3 residues: CASSQMGETQHF. CDR3 bases: TGCGCCAGCAGTCAGATGGGAGAGACCCAGCACTTC. The chain joins TRBV5-1 to TRBJ2-5; TRBD2 might be the D (5 bases). Germline CDR1 is SGHRS and CDR2 is YFSETQ. This CDR3 is built from 12 residues.